The next 3 T cell receptor beta chains were all read from a single sample in a study of blood T cell repertoires in COVID-19. Some clones are missing from TCRdb's copy, which holds only in-frame ones; the method was immunoSEQ multiplex PCR. The sample holds over 55,000 clones, 70% to 85% seen once. Sequencing was done on a sample of peripheral blood. These receptors were collected from a human donor in a cohort sampled during active COVID-19.

The chain has TRBV19 and TRBJ2-5; 13 bases are a match to TRBD2. The CDR3 has 16 residues. Trimming at V came to 3 bases and at J to 5 bases, leaving 6 bases not matched to a gene. Looked up from germline, CDR1 is LNHDA and CDR2 is SQIVND (reference sequence). The CDR3 here is CASSILLAGGRETQYF. The CDR3 DNA reads TGTGCCAGTAGTATCCTACTAGCGGGGGGGCGGGAGACCCAGTACTTC.

This chain uses TRBV7-2 with TRBJ1-2, with 8 nucleotides matching TRBD1. V lost 5 bases to trimming and J lost 7 bases; unmatched junction nucleotides: 18. This CDR3 contains 17 residues. Germline values: CDR1 SGHTA, CDR2 FQGNSA. For the CDR3, the DNA is TGTGCCAGCAGCCGGGGACGACAGGGGACCCCGTCGGCTGGCTACACCTTC. It encodes CASSRGRQGTPSAGYTF.

This clone was counted only a few times. This chain connects TRBV5-6 to TRBJ1-2; D is perhaps TRBD1 (5 bases). From germline, CDR1 is SGHDT and CDR2 YYEEEE. Trimming shortened V by 4 bases and J by 4 bases, and 17 bases separated the two germline ends. There are 15 residues in the CDR3. CDR3 loop: CASSHTDSRGYGYTF. The CDR3 DNA sequence: TGTGCCAGCAGCCACACAGACAGTAGGGGCTATGGCTACACCTTC.